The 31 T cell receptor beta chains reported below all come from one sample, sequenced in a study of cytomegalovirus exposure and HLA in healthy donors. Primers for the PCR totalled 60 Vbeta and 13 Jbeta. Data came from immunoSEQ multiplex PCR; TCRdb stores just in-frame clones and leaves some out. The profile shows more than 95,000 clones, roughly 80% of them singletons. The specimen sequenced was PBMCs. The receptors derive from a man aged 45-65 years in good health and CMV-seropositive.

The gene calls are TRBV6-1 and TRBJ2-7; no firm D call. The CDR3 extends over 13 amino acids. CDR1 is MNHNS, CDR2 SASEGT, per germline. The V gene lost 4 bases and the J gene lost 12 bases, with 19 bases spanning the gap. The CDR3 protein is CASSAPLNAAVYF. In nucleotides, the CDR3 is TGTGCCAGCAGTGCCCCCCTTAACGCCGCAGTGTACTTC.

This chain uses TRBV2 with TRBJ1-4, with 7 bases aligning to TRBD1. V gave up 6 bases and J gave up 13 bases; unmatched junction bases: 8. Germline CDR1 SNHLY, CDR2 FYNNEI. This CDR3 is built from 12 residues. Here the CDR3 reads CASSERQGGLFF. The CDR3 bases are TGTGCCAGCAGCGAACGACAGGGAGGACTGTTTTTT.

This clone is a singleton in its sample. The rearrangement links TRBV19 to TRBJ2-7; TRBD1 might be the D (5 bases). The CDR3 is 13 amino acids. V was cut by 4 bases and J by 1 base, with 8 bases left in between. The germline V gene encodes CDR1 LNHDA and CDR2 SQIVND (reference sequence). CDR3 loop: CASSTGKSYEQYF. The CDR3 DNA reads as TGTGCCAGTAGTACAGGGAAGTCCTACGAGCAGTACTTC.

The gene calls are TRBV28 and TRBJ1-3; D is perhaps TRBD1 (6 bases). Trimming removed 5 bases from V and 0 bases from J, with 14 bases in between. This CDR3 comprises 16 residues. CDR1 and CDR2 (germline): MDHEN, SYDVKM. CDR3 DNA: TGTGCCAGCAGTCTCTTGACAGGCAACTCTGGAAACACCATATATTTT. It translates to CASSLLTGNSGNTIYF.

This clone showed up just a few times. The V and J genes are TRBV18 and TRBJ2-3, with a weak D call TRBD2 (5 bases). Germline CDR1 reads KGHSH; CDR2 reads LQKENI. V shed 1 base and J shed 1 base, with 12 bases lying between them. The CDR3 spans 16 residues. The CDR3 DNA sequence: TGTGCCAGCTCACCACAGGCGGGCGGCGGCACAGATACGCAGTATTTT. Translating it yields CASSPQAGGGTDTQYF.

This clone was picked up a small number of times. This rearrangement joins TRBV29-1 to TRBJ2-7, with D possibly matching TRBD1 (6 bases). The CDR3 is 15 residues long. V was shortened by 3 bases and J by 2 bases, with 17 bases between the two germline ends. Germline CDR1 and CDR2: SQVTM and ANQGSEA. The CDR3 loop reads CSVDWDTDTTYEQYF. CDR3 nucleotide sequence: TGCAGCGTTGATTGGGACACGGATACGACCTACGAGCAGTACTTC.

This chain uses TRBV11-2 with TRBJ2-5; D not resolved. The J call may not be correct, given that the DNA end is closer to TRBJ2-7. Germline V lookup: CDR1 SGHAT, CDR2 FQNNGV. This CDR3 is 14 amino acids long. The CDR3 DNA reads TGTGCCAGCAGCTTAAGCCGTCAGGACTACGAGCAGTACTTC. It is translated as CASSLSRQDYEQYF.

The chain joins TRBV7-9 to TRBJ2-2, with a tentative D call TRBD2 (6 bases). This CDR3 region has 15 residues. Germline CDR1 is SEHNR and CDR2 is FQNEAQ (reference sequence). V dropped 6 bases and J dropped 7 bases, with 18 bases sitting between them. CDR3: CASSPSRSGGGELFF. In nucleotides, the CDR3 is TGTGCCAGCAGTCCTTCTCGGTCCGGGGGCGGGGAGCTGTTTTTT.

CDR3 loop: CASSLPEVLGGEQFF. CDR3 DNA sequence: TGTGCCAGCAGCTTACCTGAAGTCCTAGGGGGTGAGCAGTTCTTC. The V and J genes are TRBV7-9 and TRBJ2-1; perhaps TRBD1 as D (6 bases). In germline, CDR1 is SEHNR, CDR2 FQNEAQ (reference sequence). V dropped 2 bases and J dropped 9 bases, with 17 bases sitting between them. The CDR3 is 15 amino acids.

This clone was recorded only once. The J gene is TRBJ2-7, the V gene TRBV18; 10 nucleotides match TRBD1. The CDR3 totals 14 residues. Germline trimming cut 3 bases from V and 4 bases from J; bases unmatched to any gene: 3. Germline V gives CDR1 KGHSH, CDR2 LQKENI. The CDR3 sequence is CASSPTGGGYEQYF. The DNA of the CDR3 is TGTGCCAGCTCACCGACAGGGGGCGGTTACGAGCAGTACTTC.

CDR3 sequence: CASSRQERLEQYF. The CDR3 region has the DNA TGCGCCAGCAGCAGGCAGGAACGGCTTGAGCAGTACTTC. The chain is built from TRBV5-1 and TRBJ2-7; D gene unclear. V was pared by 4 bases and J by 7 bases, with 15 bases between. Germline-derived CDR1 and CDR2 are SGHRS and YFSETQ. This CDR3 region has 13 residues.

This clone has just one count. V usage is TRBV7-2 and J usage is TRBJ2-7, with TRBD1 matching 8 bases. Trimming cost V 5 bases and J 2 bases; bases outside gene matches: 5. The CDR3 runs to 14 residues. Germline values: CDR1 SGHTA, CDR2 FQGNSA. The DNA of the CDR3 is TGTGCCAGCAGCCCGGACAGGGTAACCTACGAGCAGTACTTC. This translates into CASSPDRVTYEQYF.

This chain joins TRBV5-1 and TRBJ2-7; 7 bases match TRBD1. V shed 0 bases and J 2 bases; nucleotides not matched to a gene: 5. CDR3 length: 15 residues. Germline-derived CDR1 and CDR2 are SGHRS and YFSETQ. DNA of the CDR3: TGCGCCAGCAGCTTGGGGGGTGGGACAGCCTACGAGCAGTACTTC. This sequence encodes CASSLGGGTAYEQYF.

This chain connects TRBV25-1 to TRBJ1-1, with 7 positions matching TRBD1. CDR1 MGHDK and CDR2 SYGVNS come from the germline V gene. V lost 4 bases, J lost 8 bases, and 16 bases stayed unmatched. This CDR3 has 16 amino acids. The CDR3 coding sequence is TGTGCCAGCAGTGCCTCCGGGACAGAGACCACGCGCGAAGCTTTCTTT. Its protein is CASSASGTETTREAFF. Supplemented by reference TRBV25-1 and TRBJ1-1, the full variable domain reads EADIYQTPRYLVIGTGKKITLECSQTMGHDKMYWYQQDPGMELHLIHYSYGVNSTEKGDLSSESTVSRIRTEHFPLTLESARPSHTSQYLCASSASGTETTREAFFGQGTRLTVV.

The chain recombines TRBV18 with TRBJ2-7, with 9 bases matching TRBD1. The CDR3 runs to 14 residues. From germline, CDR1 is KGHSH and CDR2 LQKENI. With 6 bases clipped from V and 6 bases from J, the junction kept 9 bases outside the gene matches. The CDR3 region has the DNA TGTGCCAGCTCCAAGGGACAGGGTGAAAGCGAGCAGTACTTC. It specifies CASSKGQGESEQYF.

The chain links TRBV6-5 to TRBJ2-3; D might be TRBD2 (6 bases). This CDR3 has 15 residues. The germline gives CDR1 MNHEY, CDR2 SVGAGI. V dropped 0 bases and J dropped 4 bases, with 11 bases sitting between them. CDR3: CASSYSNGSPDTQYF. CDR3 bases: TGTGCCAGCAGTTACTCGAACGGGAGCCCAGATACGCAGTATTTT.

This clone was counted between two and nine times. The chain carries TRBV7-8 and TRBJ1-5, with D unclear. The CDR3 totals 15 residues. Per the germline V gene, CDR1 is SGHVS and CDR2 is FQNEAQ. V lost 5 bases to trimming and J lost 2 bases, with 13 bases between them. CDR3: CASSPGRSGNQPQHF. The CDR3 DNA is TGTGCCAGCAGCCCCGGGAGGTCAGGCAATCAGCCCCAGCATTTT.

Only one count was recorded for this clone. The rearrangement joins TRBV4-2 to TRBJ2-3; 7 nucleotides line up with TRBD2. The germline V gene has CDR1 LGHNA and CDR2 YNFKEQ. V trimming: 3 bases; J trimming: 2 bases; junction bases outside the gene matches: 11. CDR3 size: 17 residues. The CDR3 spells CASSHSGGGGNTDTQYF. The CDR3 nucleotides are TGTGCCAGCAGCCACTCCGGCGGCGGGGGAAACACAGATACGCAGTATTTT.

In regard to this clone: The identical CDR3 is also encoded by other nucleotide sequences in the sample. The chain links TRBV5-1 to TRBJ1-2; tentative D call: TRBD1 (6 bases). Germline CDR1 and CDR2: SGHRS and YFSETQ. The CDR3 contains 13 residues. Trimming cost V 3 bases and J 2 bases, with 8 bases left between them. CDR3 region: CASSSGTNYGYTF. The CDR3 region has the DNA TGCGCCAGCAGCTCCGGGACAAACTATGGCTACACCTTC.

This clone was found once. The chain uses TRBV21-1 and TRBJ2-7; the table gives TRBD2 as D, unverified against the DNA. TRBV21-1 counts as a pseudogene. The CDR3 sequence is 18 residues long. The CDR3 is CASSKDTASGRPSYEQYF. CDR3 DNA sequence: TGTGCCAGCAGCAAAGACACGGCTAGCGGGAGGCCCTCCTACGAGCAGTACTTC.

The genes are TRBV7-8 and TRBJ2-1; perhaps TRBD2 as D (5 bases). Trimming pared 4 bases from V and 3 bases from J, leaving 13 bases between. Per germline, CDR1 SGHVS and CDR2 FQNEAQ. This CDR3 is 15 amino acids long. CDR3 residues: CASSSRGLDYNEQFF. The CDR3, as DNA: TGTGCCAGCAGCTCCCGGGGATTGGACTACAATGAGCAGTTCTTC.

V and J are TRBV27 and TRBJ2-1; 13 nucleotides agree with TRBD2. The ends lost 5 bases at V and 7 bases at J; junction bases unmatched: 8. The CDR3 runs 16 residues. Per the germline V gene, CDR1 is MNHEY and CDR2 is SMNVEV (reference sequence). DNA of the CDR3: TGTGCCAGCAGTACTCGGACTAGCGGGAGAGGGAATGAGCAGTTCTTC. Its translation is CASSTRTSGRGNEQFF.

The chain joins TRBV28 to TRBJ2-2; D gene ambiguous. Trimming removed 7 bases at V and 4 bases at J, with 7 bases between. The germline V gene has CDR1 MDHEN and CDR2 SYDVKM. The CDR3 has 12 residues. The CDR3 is CASMSSTGELFF. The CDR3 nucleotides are TGTGCCAGCATGAGTAGCACCGGGGAGCTGTTTTTT.

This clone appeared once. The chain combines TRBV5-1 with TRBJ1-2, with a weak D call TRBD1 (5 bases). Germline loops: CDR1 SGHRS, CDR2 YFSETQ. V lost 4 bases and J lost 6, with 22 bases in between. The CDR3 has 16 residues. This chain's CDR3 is CASSLSGRDSFHGYTF. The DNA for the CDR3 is TGCGCCAGCAGCCTGTCAGGGCGCGACAGTTTTCATGGCTACACCTTC.

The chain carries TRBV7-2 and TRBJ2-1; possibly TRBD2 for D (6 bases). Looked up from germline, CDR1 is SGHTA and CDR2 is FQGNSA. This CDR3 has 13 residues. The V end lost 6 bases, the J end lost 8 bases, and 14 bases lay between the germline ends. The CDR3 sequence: CASSRTILHEQFF. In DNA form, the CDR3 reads TGTGCCAGCAGTAGGACTATACTTCATGAGCAGTTCTTC.

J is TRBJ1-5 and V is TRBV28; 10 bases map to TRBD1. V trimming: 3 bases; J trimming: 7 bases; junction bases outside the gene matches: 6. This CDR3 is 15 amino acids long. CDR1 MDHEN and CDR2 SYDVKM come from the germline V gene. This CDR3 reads CASSFAGQGNQPQHF. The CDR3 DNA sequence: TGTGCCAGCAGTTTCGCGGGACAGGGGAACCAGCCCCAGCATTTT.

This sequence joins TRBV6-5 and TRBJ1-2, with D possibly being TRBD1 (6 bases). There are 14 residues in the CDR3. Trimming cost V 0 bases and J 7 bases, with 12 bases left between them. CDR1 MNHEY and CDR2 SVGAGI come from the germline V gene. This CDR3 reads CASSYSDSRGGYTF. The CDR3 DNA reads TGTGCCAGCAGTTACTCGGACAGCCGGGGTGGCTACACCTTC.

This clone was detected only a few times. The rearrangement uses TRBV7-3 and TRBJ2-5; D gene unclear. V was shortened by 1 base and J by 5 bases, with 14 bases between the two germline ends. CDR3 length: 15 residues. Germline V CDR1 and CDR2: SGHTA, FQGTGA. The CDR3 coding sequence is TGTGCCAGCAGCTTAAGCGGTCCCCCCGGGGAGACCCAGTACTTC. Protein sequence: CASSLSGPPGETQYF.

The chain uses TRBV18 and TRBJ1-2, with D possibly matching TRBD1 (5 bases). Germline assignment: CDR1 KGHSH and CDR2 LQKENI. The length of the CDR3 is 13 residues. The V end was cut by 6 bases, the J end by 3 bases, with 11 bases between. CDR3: CASSRGEDYGYTF. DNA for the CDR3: TGTGCCAGCTCCCGGGGGGAGGACTATGGCTACACCTTC. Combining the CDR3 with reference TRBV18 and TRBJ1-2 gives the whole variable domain NAGVMQNPRHLVRRRGQEARLRCSPMKGHSHVYWYRQLPEEGLKFMVYLQKENIIDESGMPKERFSAEFPKEGPSILRIQQVVRGDSAAYFCASSRGEDYGYTFGSGTRLTVV.

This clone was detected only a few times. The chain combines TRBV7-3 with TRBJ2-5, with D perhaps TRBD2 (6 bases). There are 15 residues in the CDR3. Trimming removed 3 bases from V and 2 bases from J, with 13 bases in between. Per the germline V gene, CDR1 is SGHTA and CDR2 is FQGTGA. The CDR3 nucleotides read TGTGCCAGCAGCTTGCCGGAGGGGAATCAAGAGACCCAGTACTTC. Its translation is CASSLPEGNQETQYF.

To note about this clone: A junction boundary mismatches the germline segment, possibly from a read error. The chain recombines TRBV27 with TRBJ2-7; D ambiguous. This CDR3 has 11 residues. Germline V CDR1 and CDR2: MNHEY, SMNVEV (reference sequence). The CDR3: CASSNYYKQYF. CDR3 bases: TGTGCCAGCAGTAACTACTACAAGCAGTACTTC.